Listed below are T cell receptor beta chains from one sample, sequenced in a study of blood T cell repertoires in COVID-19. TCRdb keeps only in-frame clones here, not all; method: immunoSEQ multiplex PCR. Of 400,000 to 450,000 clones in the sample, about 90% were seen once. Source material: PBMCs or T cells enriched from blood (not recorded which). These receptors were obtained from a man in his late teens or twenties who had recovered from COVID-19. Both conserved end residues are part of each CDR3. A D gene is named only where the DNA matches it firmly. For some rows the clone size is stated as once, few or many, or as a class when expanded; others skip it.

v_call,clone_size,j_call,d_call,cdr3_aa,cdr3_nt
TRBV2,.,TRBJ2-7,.,CASASTWYLRFYEQYF,TGTGCCAGCGCCTCAACCTGGTACCTAAGATTCTACGAGCAGTACTTC
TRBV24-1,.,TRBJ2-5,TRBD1,CATSLGGTGGVETQYF,TGTGCCACCAGTTTAGGAGGGACAGGGGGAGTAGAGACCCAGTACTTC
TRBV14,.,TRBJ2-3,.,CASSQVSSRTDTQYF,TGTGCCAGCAGCCAAGTTTCTAGCCGCACAGATACGCAGTATTTT
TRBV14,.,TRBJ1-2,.,CASSQGRASGYTF,TGTGCCAGCAGCCAAGGGCGGGCTAGTGGCTACACCTTC
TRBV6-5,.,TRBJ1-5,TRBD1,CASSADRDNQPQHF,TGTGCCAGCAGCGCCGACAGGGACAATCAGCCCCAGCATTTT
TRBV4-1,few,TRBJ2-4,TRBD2,CASSQDRSSGRAWYF,TGCGCCAGCAGCCAAGATCGGTCTAGCGGGAGGGCCTGGTACTTC
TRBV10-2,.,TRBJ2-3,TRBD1,CASSEGRAGGRNTDTQYF,TGCGCCAGCAGTGAGGGGCGGGCAGGGGGCCGGAACACAGATACGCAGTATTTT
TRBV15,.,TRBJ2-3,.,CATSSFLADTQYF,TGTGCCACCAGCAGCTTCCTAGCAGATACGCAGTATTTT
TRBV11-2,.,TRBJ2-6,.,CASRRPGQRAGANVLTF,TGTGCCAGCAGACGACCGGGACAAAGAGCCGGGGCCAACGTCCTGACTTTC
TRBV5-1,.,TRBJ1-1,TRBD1,CASSLEGTGGTEAFF,TGCGCCAGCAGCTTGGAAGGGACAGGGGGCACTGAAGCTTTCTTT
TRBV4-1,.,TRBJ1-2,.,CASSQVFQYGYTF,TGCGCCAGCAGCCAAGTTTTTCAGTACGGCTACACCTTC
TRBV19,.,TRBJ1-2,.,CASRSGWEKYGYTF,TGTGCCAGCAGATCGGGGTGGGAGAAGTATGGCTACACCTTC
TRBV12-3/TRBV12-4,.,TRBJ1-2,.,CASSYDRNYGYTF,TGTGCCAGCAGCTACGACAGAAACTATGGCTACACCTTC
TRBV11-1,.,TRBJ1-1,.,CASSLDLITGEAFF,TGTGCCAGCAGCTTAGATTTGATCACAGGGGAAGCTTTCTTT
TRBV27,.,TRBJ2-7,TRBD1,CASSLGQASYEQYF,TGTGCCAGCAGCTTAGGACAGGCCTCCTACGAGCAGTACTTC
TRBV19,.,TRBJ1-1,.,CASTQPRRTEAFF,TGTGCCAGTACCCAACCGAGGAGGACTGAAGCTTTCTTT
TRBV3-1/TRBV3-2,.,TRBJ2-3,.,CASSQGNSGTTDTQYF,TGTGCCAGCAGCCAAGGTAACAGCGGTACCACAGATACGCAGTATTTT
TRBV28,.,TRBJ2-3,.,CASSLPQRLRTDTQYF,TGTGCCAGCAGTTTACCTCAGAGGCTGCGCACAGATACGCAGTATTTT
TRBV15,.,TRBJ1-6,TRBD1,CATSRTGFYNSPLHF,TGTGCCACCAGCCGGACAGGGTTCTATAATTCACCCCTCCACTTT
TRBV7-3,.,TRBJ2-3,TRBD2,CASSPTGTSGADTQYF,TGTGCCAGCAGCCCCACGGGGACTAGCGGGGCAGATACGCAGTATTTT
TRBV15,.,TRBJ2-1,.,CATSPRRGYNEQFF,TGTGCCACCAGCCCCCGGAGAGGGTACAATGAGCAGTTCTTC
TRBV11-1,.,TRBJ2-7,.,CASSQNRVYEQYF,TGTGCCAGCAGCCAAAACAGGGTTTACGAGCAGTACTTC
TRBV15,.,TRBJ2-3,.,CATSRVLAGAGTDTQYF,TGTGCCACCAGCAGAGTATTGGCGGGGGCCGGCACAGATACGCAGTATTTT
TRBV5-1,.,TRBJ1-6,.,CASSTTGRGSPLHF,TGCGCCAGCAGCACGACAGGTCGCGGGTCACCCCTCCACTTT
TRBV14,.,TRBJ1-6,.,CASSQGSQHRKNPPLHF,TGTGCCAGCAGCCAAGGATCCCAGCACAGGAAGAATCCACCCCTCCACTTT
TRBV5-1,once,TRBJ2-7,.,CASSPPERGEQYF,TGCGCCAGCAGCCCACCTGAAAGGGGCGAGCAGTACTTC
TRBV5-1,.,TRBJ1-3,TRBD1,CARAQGNTIYF,TGCGCCAGGGCACAGGGGAACACCATATATTTT
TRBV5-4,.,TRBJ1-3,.,CASSLAGALSGNTIYF,TGTGCCAGCAGCTTGGCAGGGGCGCTCTCTGGAAACACCATATATTTT